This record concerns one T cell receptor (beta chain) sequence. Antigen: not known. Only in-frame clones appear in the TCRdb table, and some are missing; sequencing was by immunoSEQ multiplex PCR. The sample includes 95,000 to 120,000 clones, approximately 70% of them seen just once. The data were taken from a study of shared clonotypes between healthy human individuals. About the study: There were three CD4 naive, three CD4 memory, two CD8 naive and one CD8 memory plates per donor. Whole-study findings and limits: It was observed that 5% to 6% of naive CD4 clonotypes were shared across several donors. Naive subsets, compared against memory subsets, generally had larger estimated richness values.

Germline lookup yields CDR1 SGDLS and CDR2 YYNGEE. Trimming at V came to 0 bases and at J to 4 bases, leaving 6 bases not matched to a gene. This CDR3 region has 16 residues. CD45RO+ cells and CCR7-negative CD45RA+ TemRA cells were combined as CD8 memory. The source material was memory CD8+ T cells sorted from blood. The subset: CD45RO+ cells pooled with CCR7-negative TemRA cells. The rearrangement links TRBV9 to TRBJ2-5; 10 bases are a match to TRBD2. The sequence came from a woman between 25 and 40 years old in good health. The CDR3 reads CASSVGGSGRRETQYF. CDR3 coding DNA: TGTGCCAGCAGCGTAGGGGGTAGCGGGAGGAGAGAGACCCAGTACTTC.